This record concerns one T cell receptor (beta chain) sequence. This sample stems from a study of control samples from healthy donors and cancer patients. V dropped 1 base and J dropped 3 bases, with 9 bases sitting between them. The CDR3 extends over 14 amino acids. The germline gives CDR1 SGHVS, CDR2 FQNEAQ. Using immunoSEQ multiplex PCR, the repertoire was profiled, and TCRdb retains in-frame clones only, with some absent. The sample lists roughly 41,000 clones; about 94% were seen once. This clonotype was sampled from a man between 60 and 70 years old in good health. Sequenced: blood. The chain combines TRBV7-8 with TRBJ2-5; D is unresolved. The CDR3 DNA sequence: TGTGCCAGCAGCTTAGACGGTCGAGAAGAGACCCAGTACTTC. Amino acid sequence: CASSLDGREETQYF.